This T cell receptor beta chain was sequenced in a study of shared clonotypes between healthy human individuals. Comment on this clone: Compared with germline, one end of the junction differs, possibly owing to a read error.

Per germline, CDR1 DFQATT and CDR2 SNEGSKA (reference sequence). The CDR3 has 9 amino acids. TCRdb's copy holds only in-frame clones and misses some; the assay was immunoSEQ multiplex PCR. The sample holds millions of clones, 85% to 95% seen once. Healthy and HIV-negative, the adult donors had no recent acute infections or vaccinations. The receptor was derived from a man younger than 35 in good health. Some clones in this sample may be carry-over from other donors' samples. The chain employs TRBV20-1 and TRBJ2-1; D is uncertain. The sample consisted of naive CD4+ T cells from PBMCs. The sample's subset: CD45RA+ positively selected. This CDR3 is CSARDLRVF. CDR3 DNA sequence: TGCAGTGCTAGAGATCTTAGGGTCTTC.